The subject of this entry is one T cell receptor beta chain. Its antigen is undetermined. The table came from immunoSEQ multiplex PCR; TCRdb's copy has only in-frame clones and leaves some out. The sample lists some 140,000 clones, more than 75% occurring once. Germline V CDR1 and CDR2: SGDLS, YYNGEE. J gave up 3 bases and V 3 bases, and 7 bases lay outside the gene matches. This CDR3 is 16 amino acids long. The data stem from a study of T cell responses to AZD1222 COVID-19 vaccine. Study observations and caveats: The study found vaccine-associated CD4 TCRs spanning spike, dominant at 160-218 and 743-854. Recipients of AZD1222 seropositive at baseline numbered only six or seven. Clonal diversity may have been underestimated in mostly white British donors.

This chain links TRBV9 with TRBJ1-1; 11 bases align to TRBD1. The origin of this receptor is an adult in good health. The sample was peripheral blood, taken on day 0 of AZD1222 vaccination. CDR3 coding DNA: TGTGCCAGCAGCGCCGGACAGGGGGCGTTTGACACTGAAGCTTTCTTT. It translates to CASSAGQGAFDTEAFF.